The clone carrying this T cell receptor (beta chain) was found a few times. Its target is unknown. The sample comes from a study of STAT3 mutations in large granular lymphocyte leukemia. V dropped 4 bases and J dropped 5 bases, with 15 bases sitting between them. The CDR3 length is 15 residues. Germline assignment: CDR1 LNHDA and CDR2 SQIVND (reference sequence). General study results and limits: In T-cell large granular lymphocyte leukemia, about half of patients showed multiple immunodominant subclonotypes.

TCRdb's table, derived via immunoSEQ multiplex PCR, lists solely in-frame clones and lacks some. The table lists 40,000 to 50,000 clones, 80% to 85% of them singletons. Sequences were obtained from PBMCs. This sequence joins TRBV19 and TRBJ1-5; D possibly corresponds to TRBD1 (6 bases). The receptor was isolated from a human donor with T large granular lymphocyte leukemia. Some clones in this sample may be carry-over from other donors' samples. The CDR3 DNA is TGTGCCAGTAGTAGGGAATACAGGGTTGATCAGCCCCAGCATTTT. As protein: CASSREYRVDQPQHF.